This T cell receptor (beta chain) was sequenced in a study of cytomegalovirus exposure and HLA in healthy donors (dated by TCRdb to about 2017). Study-wide context: According to an earlier analysis of a few hundred of the donors, about 179 million T cells yielded 120 million or so unique TCR beta sequences and approximately 280 Gb of sequence data. About 300 gigabases of sequencing data and approximately 93 million unique TCR sequences were included in an early release covering about 700 HLA-typed donors. The genetic ancestry cluster associated with self-reported Caucasian donors included around 76% of the 398 genotyped donors. The study aimed to test whether signatures of past pathogen exposure could be identified by cataloging public T cell receptors. The study used immunosequencing to profile the T cell repertoires of 600 to 850 subjects and linked those repertoires to cytomegalovirus serostatus. A separate validation cohort of some 130 different subjects was used in addition to the approximately 640-subject first cohort. The study combined high-throughput TCR immunosequencing, statistical association of individual TCRs with disease status, and machine learning to predict cytomegalovirus infection status. In a later analysis, previously published TCR beta repertoires from some 640 donors were re-analyzed and high-resolution HLA genotyping was added so that TCR occurrence patterns could be studied. Rather than using new phenotypic data, the later analysis identified candidate immune exposures from TCR beta sequences and from how often those sequences occurred across donors. To decide whether each TCR beta V gene segment behaved as functional or pseudogenic, an earlier analysis of approximately 600 of the donors relied on high-throughput TCR beta sequencing. Donor age, sex, ethnicity and CMV serostatus were compiled together with the repertoire data. A later genetic analysis used genome-wide SNP genotypes for about 60% of the roughly 700 donors, treating that subset as a discovery cohort. All discovery cohort repertoires had been generated on a single sequencing platform. Class I and class II HLA loci were covered by the typing at four-digit resolution. The number of donors typed differed by locus, with about 629-630 for A, B, C, DRB1 and DQB1, 522 for DQA1, 606 for DPA1, and some 440 for DPB1. Because of strong linkage in the cohort, four or five DR-DQ haplotypes were treated as single units for association and clustering. Across under 500 genotyped donors of the cohort, an average of approximately 240,000 unique TCR beta nucleotide sequences per donor were sequenced, and roughly 17% of those sequences were non-productive. What the study reported, not specific to this receptor: An earlier analysis of some 560 of the donors showed that most TCR beta V segments appeared in productive rearrangements either about 90% or about 30% of the time, which broadly matched IMGT annotations. CMV serostatus was the only immune exposure information available for the cohort. The study gave a list of more than 150 TCR beta chains associated with cytomegalovirus. Across donors, most TCR sequences were observed very rarely, whereas some public TCRs were present in many individuals. At a false discovery rate of 0.05, a later analysis linked around 15,000 TCR beta sequences to specific HLA alleles. Because counts were too low, seventeen rarely observed V segments, including chromosome 9 orphons, were excluded from the earlier analysis of 587 of the donors. A later analysis reported that several top co-occurrence clusters appeared linked to parvovirus B19, influenza, CMV and Epstein-Barr virus. A further reported finding was that TCR beta sequences accurately predicted the HLA-A and HLA-B alleles for most subjects in the first cohort. Linkage disequilibrium might explain the correlated functional status among segregating V segments, but an unknown experimental factor could not be excluded. The authors suggested that the approach could potentially be extended to other disease states and immunological phenotypes. In vitro tests confirmed that a few of the cytomegalovirus-associated TCR beta chains recognize cytomegalovirus antigens. Cytomegalovirus status was reported to be diagnosed by the classifier with high specificity and sensitivity in both the original and validation cohorts. Sequencing depth was assumed to be roughly uniform across donors in the presence/absence analyses, though that assumption may not hold. V-gene and J-gene trimming of TCR beta chains was associated with a missense DCLRE1C variant in a later genetic analysis, and the association was replicated in an independent cohort. When HLA alleles, especially DR and DQ, strongly co-occurred, TCR associations were difficult to assign to individual alleles. In a later analysis, most CMV-associated TCR beta chains were found to appear HLA-restricted, with HLA associations seemingly driven largely by CMV exposure. In a later genetic analysis, fewer N-insertions in productive TCRs were reported among donors in an Asian-associated ancestry cluster than the approximately 710-donor mean. Because HLA typing was unavailable for some donors at each locus, only the typed subset was used in association tests. A later analysis found that HLA-associated TCR beta chains were more clonally expanded and had lower generation probabilities than equally common non-associated chains. Only TCR beta chains were sequenced in this cohort, and the absence of alpha or paired-chain data limited detectable features. In a later analysis, the rate of TCR association differed among HLA loci, with DRB1 alleles having the most associated TCRs and HLA-C alleles having the fewest. A cluster of highly shared sequence variants was judged likely to represent a technical artifact of the sequencing pipeline.

Preparation of the library involved the immunoSEQ multiplex PCR assay. A mixture of 60 forward primers for TCR Vbeta segments and 13 reverse primers for TCR Jbeta segments was used in the multiplex PCR. The CDR3 region of rearranged TCR beta genes was amplified from genomic DNA with a multiplex PCR assay. On the Illumina HiSeq System, the amplified TCR beta libraries were sequenced as 87-base-pair reads. From the authors' description of their analysis: A later analysis counted approximately 76 million unique TCR beta chains across the 666 repertoires, and around 9.9 million of these chains were shared by at least two donors. Raw reads were error-corrected and collapsed into unique sequences by a nearest-neighbor algorithm in which closely related sequences were merged to remove PCR and sequencing errors. To assign V, D and J gene segments, CDR3 sequences were aligned to IMGT reference sequences. For a sequence to be retained, a match of at least six nucleotides was required to both a V gene segment and a J gene segment. A rearrangement was called productive if the CDR3 had no stop codons and remained in frame with V and J, and every other rearrangement was called non-productive. CDR3 was defined by IMGT convention, running from the second conserved V-encoded cysteine to the conserved J-encoded phenylalanine. In an earlier analysis of around 570 of the donors, sequences lacking an unambiguous match to a single V gene segment were excluded. An earlier analysis of a few hundred of the donors called V segments functional above 56.7% productive rearrangements and segregating when the between-donor standard deviation exceeded 5%. A statistical classification framework was built to diagnose cytomegalovirus status from the catalog of TCR beta chain sequences. In a later analysis, TCR nucleotide sequences were compared against IMGT/GENE-DB human TR gene sequences so that V and J genes could be assigned. The TCRdist pipeline was used in a later analysis to assign CDR3 sequences and most-parsimonious VDJ recombination scenarios. In a later analysis, every TCR beta chain was defined by the combination of its CDR3 amino acid sequence and its V-gene family, and reads without a unique V-gene family were dropped. To address suspected cross-contamination and a sequencing artifact, a later analysis removed roughly 580 highly shared, low-generation-probability nucleotide sequences. A later analysis calculated a clonal expansion index for each public chain from normalized within-repertoire ranks of inferred template counts. A later analysis computed generation probabilities with a VDJ recombination model fitted to out-of-frame rearrangements, and checked the results against IGoR. A later analysis scored TCR-TCR, TCR-HLA and TCR-CMV co-occurrence with hypergeometric tests, applying a repertoire-size bias correction to TCR pairs. A later analysis estimated false discovery rates by permuting HLA or CMV assignments 20 times. In a later analysis, co-occurring TCRs were grouped using DBSCAN, and TCRdist sequence similarity was added for clustering within HLA-allele-positive subsets. Co-occurrence clustering excluded repertoires with fewer than 30,000 or more than 120,000 public chains, plus five with anomalous nucleotide sharing. TCRdb mirrors the immuneACCESS table, restricted to in-frame sequences. Some clones are absent from its copies; in checked studies, under half trace to an unresolved V gene, and the reason for the others is unknown. The DNA gave D and trimming, while V, J and clone size come from that table. Recorded for this sample are 200,000 or so clones; nearly 80% of them occurred a single time. The ten largest clones represent about 5.6% of the sample.

For this clone: It has no known antigen specificity. No base qualities exist here, and no much larger clone lies one base off it.

The cohort was made up of about 670 healthy bone marrow donors. All cohort members were sampled while nominally healthy, although unrecorded immune exposures were likely present. The donor tested CMV seropositive and was one of the 289 seropositive cohort members. A peripheral blood sample was provided by each donor, and peripheral blood mononuclear cells were used for TCR beta sequencing. The Qiagen DNeasy Blood Extraction Kit was used to extract genomic DNA from the blood cell samples. This receptor was taken from a woman aged 25 to 39 in good health and CMV-seropositive. Sequencing input: PBMCs.

CDR3 reads: CASSVREQFF. The sequence in DNA is TGTGCCAGCAGTGTGCGGGAGCAGTTCTTC. Recombination linked TRBV25-1 to TRBJ2-1, with the D gene too uncertain to name. Reading from cysteine to phenylalanine, the CDR3 counts 10 amino acids. CDR3 DNA only is kept here, 30 bases in frame from base 1. V gives up 4 bases and J gives up 10 bases, and the segment between their germline ends measures 5 bases. CDR1 and CDR2 are drawn from the germline V gene: MGHDK, SYGVNS. The reference TRBV25-1 and TRBJ2-1 proteins fill in what lies around the CDR3, so the full variable domain reads EADIYQTPRYLVIGTGKKITLECSQTMGHDKMYWYQQDPGMELHLIHYSYGVNSTEKGDLSSESTVSRIRTEHFPLTLESARPSHTSQYLCASSVREQFFGPGTRLTVL.